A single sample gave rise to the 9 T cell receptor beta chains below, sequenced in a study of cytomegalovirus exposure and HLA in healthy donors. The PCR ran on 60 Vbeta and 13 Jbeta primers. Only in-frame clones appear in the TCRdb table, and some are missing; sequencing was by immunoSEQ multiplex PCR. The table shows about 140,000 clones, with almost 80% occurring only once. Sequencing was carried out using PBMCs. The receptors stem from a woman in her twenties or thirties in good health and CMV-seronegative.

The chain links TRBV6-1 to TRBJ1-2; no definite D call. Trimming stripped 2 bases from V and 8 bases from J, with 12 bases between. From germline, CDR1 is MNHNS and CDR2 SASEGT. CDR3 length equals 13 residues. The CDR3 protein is CASSESPAGGYTF. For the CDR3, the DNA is TGTGCCAGCAGTGAATCACCGGCAGGCGGCTACACCTTC.

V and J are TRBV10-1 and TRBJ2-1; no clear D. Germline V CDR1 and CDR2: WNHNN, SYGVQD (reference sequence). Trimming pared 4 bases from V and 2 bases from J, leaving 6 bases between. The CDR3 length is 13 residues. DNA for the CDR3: TGCGCCAGCAGTGCTCAGGCCTACAATGAGCAGTTCTTC. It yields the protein CASSAQAYNEQFF.

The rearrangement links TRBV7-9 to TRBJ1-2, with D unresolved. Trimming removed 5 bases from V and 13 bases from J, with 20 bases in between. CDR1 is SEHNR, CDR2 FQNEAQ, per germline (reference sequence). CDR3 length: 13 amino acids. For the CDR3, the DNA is TGTGCCAGCAGCCGAAGACCAGCGGGGTGGGGCACCTTC. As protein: CASSRRPAGWGTF. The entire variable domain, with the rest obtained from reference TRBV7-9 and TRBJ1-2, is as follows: DTGVSQNPRHKITKRGQNVTFRCDPISEHNRLYWYRQTLGQGPEFLTYFQNEAQLEKSRLLSDRFSAERPKGSFSTLEIQRTEQGDSAMYLCASSRRPAGWGTFGSGTRLTVV.

CDR3 bases: TGTGCCAGTAGCGTAAGCGGGACAGGGTACGAGCAGTACTTC. Amino acid sequence: CASSVSGTGYEQYF. The chain couples TRBV19 to TRBJ2-7; 9 bases are a match to TRBD1. There are 14 residues in the CDR3. The germline gives CDR1 LNHDA, CDR2 SQIVND (reference sequence). The trim removed 6 bases at V and 4 bases at J, leaving 7 bases unmatched.

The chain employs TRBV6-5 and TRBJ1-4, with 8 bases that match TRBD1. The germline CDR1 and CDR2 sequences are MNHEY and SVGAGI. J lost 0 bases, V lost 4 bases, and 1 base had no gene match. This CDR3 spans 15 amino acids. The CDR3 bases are TGTGCCAGCAGTTTGGACAGGGCAACTAATGAAAAACTGTTTTTT. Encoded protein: CASSLDRATNEKLFF.

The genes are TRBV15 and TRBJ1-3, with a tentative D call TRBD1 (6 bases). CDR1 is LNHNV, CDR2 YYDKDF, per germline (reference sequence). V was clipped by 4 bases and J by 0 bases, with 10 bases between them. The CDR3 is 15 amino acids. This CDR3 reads CATSTLGGSGNTIYF. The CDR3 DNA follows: TGTGCCACCAGCACTTTAGGGGGCTCTGGAAACACCATATATTTT.

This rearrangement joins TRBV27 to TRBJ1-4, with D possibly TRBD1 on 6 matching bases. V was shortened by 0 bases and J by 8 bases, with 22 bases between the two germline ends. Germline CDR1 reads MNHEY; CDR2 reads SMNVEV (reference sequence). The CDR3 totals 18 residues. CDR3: CASSLSVGATKVGEKLFF. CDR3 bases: TGTGCCAGCAGTTTATCCGTGGGGGCCACGAAGGTTGGGGAAAAACTGTTTTTT.

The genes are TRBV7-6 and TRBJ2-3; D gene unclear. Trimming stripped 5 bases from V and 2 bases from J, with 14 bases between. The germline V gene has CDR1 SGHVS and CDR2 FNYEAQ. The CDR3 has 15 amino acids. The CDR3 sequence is CASSLPPDFTDTQYF. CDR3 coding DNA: TGTGCCAGCAGCCTACCACCTGACTTCACAGATACGCAGTATTTT. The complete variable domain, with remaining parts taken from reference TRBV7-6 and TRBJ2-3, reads GAGVSQSPRYKVTKRGQDVALRCDPISGHVSLYWYRQALGQGPEFLTYFNYEAQQDKSGLPNDRFSAERPEGSISTLTIQRTEQRDSAMYRCASSLPPDFTDTQYFGPGTRLTVL.

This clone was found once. This CDR3 is CSVVIGGGGGYTF. CDR3 coding DNA: TGCAGCGTTGTGATCGGTGGGGGCGGAGGCTACACCTTC. V usage is TRBV29-1 and J usage is TRBJ1-2, with TRBD1 as a possible D gene (6 bases). Between the trimmed V and J ends, which lost 4 bases and 8 bases, there was a span of 17 bases. Germline CDR1 and CDR2: SQVTM and ANQGSEA. There are 13 residues in the CDR3.